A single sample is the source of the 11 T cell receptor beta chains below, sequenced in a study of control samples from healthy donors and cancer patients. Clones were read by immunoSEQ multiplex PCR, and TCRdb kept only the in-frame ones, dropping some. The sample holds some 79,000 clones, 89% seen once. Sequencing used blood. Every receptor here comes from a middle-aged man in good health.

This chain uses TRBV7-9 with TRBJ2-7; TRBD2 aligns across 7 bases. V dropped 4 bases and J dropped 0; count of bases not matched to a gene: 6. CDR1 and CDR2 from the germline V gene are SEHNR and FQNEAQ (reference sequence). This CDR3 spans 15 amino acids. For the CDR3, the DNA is TGTGCCAGCAGCTCATCGGGGGGACCCTCCTACGAGCAGTACTTC. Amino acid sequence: CASSSSGGPSYEQYF.

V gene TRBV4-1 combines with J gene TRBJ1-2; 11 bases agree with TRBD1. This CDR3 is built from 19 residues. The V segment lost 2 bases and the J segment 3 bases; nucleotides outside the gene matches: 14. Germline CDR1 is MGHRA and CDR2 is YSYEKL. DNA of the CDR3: TGCGCCAGCAGCCAACCCGGACAGGGGGCCCGACGGCGAGACTATGGCTACACCTTC. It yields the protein CASSQPGQGARRRDYGYTF.

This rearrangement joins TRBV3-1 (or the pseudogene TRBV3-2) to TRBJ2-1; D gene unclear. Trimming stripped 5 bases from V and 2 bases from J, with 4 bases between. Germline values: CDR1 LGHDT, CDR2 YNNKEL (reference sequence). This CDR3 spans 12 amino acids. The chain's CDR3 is CASSTPYNEQFF. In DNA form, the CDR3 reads TGTGCCAGCAGCACCCCCTACAATGAGCAGTTCTTC.

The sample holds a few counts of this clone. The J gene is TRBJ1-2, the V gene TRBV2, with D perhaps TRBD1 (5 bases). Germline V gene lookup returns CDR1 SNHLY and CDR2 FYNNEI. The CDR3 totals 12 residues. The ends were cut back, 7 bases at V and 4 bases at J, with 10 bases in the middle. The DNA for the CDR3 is TGTGCCAGCACGGTAGGGGCCTATGGCTACACCTTC. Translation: CASTVGAYGYTF.

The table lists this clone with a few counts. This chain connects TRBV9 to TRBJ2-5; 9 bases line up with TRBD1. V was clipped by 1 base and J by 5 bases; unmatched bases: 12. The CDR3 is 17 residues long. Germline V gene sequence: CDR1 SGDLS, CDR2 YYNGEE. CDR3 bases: TGTGCCAGCAGCGTACAAGGGGGACAGGGATATTTCGAGACCCAGTACTTC. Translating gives CASSVQGGQGYFETQYF. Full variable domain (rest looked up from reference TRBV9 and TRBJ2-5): DSGVTQTPKHLITATGQRVTLRCSPRSGDLSVYWYQQSLDQGLQFLIQYYNGEERAKGNILERFSAQQFPDLHSELNLSSLELGDSALYFCASSVQGGQGYFETQYFGPGTRLLVL.

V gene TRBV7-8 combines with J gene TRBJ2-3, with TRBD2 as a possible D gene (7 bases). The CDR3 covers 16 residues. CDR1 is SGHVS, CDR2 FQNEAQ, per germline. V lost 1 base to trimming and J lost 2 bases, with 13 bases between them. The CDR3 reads CASSLEGGPPTDTQYF. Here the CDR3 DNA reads TGTGCCAGCAGCTTAGAGGGGGGGCCCCCCACAGATACGCAGTATTTT.

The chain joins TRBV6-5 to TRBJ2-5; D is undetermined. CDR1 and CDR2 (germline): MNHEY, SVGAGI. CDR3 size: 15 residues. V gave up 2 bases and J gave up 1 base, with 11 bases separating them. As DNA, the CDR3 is TGTGCCAGCAGTTACGGCGACTCAGTCCAAGAGACCCAGTACTTC. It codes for CASSYGDSVQETQYF.

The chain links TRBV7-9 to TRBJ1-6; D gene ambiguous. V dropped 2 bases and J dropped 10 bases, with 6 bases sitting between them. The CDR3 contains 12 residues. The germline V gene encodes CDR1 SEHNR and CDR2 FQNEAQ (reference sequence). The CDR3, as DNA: TGTGCCAGCAGCTTAACGGTCTCACCCCTCCACTTT. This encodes CASSLTVSPLHF.

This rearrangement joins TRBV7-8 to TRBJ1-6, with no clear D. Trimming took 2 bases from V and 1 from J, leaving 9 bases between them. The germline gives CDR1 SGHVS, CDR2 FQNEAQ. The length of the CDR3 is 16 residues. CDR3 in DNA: TGTGCCAGCAGCTTATCGTTAACTTCCTATAATTCACCCCTCCACTTT. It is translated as CASSLSLTSYNSPLHF.

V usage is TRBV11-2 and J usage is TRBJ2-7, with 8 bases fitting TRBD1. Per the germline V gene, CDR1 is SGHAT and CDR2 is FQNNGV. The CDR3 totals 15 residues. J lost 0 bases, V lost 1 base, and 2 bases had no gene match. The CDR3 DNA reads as TGTGCCAGCAGCTTAGGACAGGGGTCCTCCTACGAGCAGTACTTC. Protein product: CASSLGQGSSYEQYF.

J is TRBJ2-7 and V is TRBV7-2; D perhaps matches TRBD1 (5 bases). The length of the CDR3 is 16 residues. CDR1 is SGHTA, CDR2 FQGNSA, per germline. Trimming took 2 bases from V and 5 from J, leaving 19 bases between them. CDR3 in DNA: TGTGCCAGCAGCTTACAGGGCCCCCCCCGGTACGACGAGCAGTACTTC. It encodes CASSLQGPPRYDEQYF. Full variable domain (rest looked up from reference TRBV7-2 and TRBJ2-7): GAGVSQSPSNKVTEKGKDVELRCDPISGHTALYWYRQSLGQGLEFLIYFQGNSAPDKSGLPSDRFSAERTGGSVSTLTIQRTQQEDSAVYLCASSLQGPPRYDEQYFGPGTRLTVT.